The present entry profiles one T cell receptor (beta chain) with its context. Profiled with immunoSEQ multiplex PCR; TCRdb holds only in-frame clones, not every one. Among approximately 200,000 clones listed, 84% were seen once. These data are taken from a study of blood T cell repertoires in COVID-19. This clonotype was obtained from a woman aged 25 to 39 who had recovered from COVID-19. The specimen sequenced was peripheral blood.

The CDR3 nucleotides are TGTGCCAGCTACTCGGGGAGCAAAAACATTCAGTACTTC. Translating gives CASYSGSKNIQYF. The V call is TRBV28, the J call TRBJ2-4, with D perhaps matching TRBD2 (5 bases). Germline V gene data show CDR1 as MDHEN and CDR2 as SYDVKM. This CDR3 spans 13 amino acids. Trimming left V 8 bases short and J 3 bases short, with 11 bases between. The whole variable domain, remainder taken from reference TRBV28 and TRBJ2-4, is DVKVTQSSRYLVKRTGEKVFLECVQDMDHENMFWYRQDPGLGLRLIYFSYDVKMKEKGDIPEGYSVSREKKERFSLILESASTNQTSMYLCASYSGSKNIQYFGAGTRLSVL.